These 12 T cell receptor beta chains originate from one sample sequenced in a study of T cell responses to AZD1222 COVID-19 vaccine. Here immunoSEQ multiplex PCR was the method, and the copy in TCRdb shows in-frame clones only, minus some. In the table there are tens of thousands of clones, 86% of which are singletons. The sample here was peripheral blood, taken 28 days after the second AZD1222 dose. The receptors shown here come from an adult who received the AZD1222 COVID-19 vaccine.

This rearrangement joins TRBV2 to TRBJ1-4, with D maybe TRBD1 (5 bases). The V end was cut by 8 bases, the J end by 0 bases, with 13 bases between. The CDR3 extends over 15 amino acids. Germline-derived CDR1 and CDR2 are SNHLY and FYNNEI. In DNA, the CDR3 is TGTGCCAGCCGATACGGGGCATCAACTAATGAAAAACTGTTTTTT. Its protein product is CASRYGASTNEKLFF.

V is TRBV7-2 and J is TRBJ2-2; a weak D match, TRBD2 (6 bases). The length of the CDR3 is 16 residues. V was trimmed by 4 bases and J by 0 bases, leaving 12 bases between them. The germline CDR1 and CDR2 sequences are SGHTA and FQGNSA. This CDR3 is CASSYGGIANTGELFF. The CDR3 DNA follows: TGTGCCAGCAGCTACGGCGGGATCGCGAACACCGGGGAGCTGTTTTTT.

This clone was recorded only once. CDR3 region: CAWDKAGGPIRFF. DNA of the CDR3: TGTGCCTGGGACAAAGCGGGGGGGCCAATTAGGTTCTTC. V usage is TRBV30 and J usage is TRBJ2-1; 10 bases fit TRBD2. Germline lookup yields CDR1 GTSNPN and CDR2 SVGIG (reference sequence). Trimming removed 5 bases from V and 15 bases from J; junction bases left unmatched: 13. The CDR3 is 13 amino acids.

This sequence joins TRBV19 and TRBJ2-1, with 7 bases matching TRBD2. CDR1 and CDR2 from the germline V gene are LNHDA and SQIVND (reference sequence). CDR3 length equals 15 residues. V lost 6 bases, J lost 2 bases, and 7 bases stayed unmatched. The CDR3 DNA is TGTGCCAGTAGCGCTCCGGGGAGGGCCTACAATGAGCAGTTCTTC. Its translation is CASSAPGRAYNEQFF.

This chain uses TRBV7-9 with TRBJ2-3; the match to TRBD1 covers 8 bases. There are 17 residues in the CDR3. Germline CDR1 SEHNR, CDR2 FQNEAQ (reference sequence). J gave up 4 bases and V 5 bases, and 14 bases lay outside the gene matches. DNA of the CDR3: TGTGCCAGCAGCGCTCGACAGGGGCCCCTAGCTGCAGATACGCAGTATTTT. Amino acids: CASSARQGPLAADTQYF.

This clone has just a few counts. The V and J genes are TRBV6-5 and TRBJ2-7; D might be TRBD1 or TRBD2, each matching 5 bases. The CDR3 spans 15 residues. Germline assignment: CDR1 MNHEY and CDR2 SVGAGI. Trimming removed 6 bases at V and 0 bases at J, with 15 bases between. The CDR3 sequence: CASRTDGGSSYEQYF. CDR3 coding DNA: TGTGCCAGCAGGACAGACGGAGGTTCCTCCTACGAGCAGTACTTC.

The V call is TRBV3-1 (or the pseudogene TRBV3-2), the J call TRBJ1-1; the match to TRBD1 covers 8 bases. The germline CDR1 and CDR2 sequences are LGHDT and YNNKEL (reference sequence). The V gene end was trimmed by 3 bases and the J gene end by 5 bases; junction bases not matched to a gene: 2. The CDR3 length is 13 residues. The DNA for the CDR3 is TGTGCCAGCAGCCATAACAGGGGGACTGAAGCTTTCTTT. As protein: CASSHNRGTEAFF.

This chain uses TRBV6-5 with TRBJ2-1; 7 bases are shared with TRBD2. This CDR3 is built from 14 residues. With V trimmed by 2 bases and J by 9 bases, 7 bases remained unmatched. Germline V gene lookup returns CDR1 MNHEY and CDR2 SVGAGI. CDR3 protein: CASSYPGRGGEQFF. The DNA of the CDR3 is TGTGCCAGCAGTTACCCGGGGAGGGGAGGTGAGCAGTTCTTC.

The chain couples TRBV6-5 to TRBJ1-2, with D perhaps TRBD1 (6 bases). The CDR3 covers 12 residues. Deletions cut 6 bases from V and 3 bases from J, with 8 bases between. Germline V CDR1 and CDR2: MNHEY, SVGAGI. CDR3 region: CASSTGYYGYTF. CDR3 bases: TGTGCCAGCAGCACAGGGTACTATGGCTACACCTTC.

Comment on this clone: Other DNA sequences in the sample encode the same CDR3. The chain links TRBV19 to TRBJ1-1, with D perhaps matching TRBD1 (6 bases). Looked up from germline, CDR1 is LNHDA and CDR2 is SQIVND (reference sequence). V gave up 5 bases and J gave up 0 bases, with 16 bases separating them. This CDR3 contains 16 residues. The CDR3 bases are TGTGCCAGTAGTGGCTTCTCAGGGGTTCTGAACACTGAAGCTTTCTTT. Translating gives CASSGFSGVLNTEAFF.

This chain joins TRBV30 and TRBJ1-1; D perhaps matches TRBD1 (6 bases). The CDR3 extends over 13 amino acids. Trimming shortened V by 0 bases and J by 1 base, and 6 bases separated the two germline ends. Germline V lookup: CDR1 GTSNPN, CDR2 SVGIG (reference sequence). The CDR3 coding sequence is TGTGCCTGGAGTGTACAGGGGAACACTGAAGCTTTCTTT. Protein: CAWSVQGNTEAFF. Full variable domain (remainder filled in from reference TRBV30 and TRBJ1-1): SQTIHQWPATLVQPVGSPLSLECTVEGTSNPNLYWYRQAAGRGLQLLFYSVGIGQISSEVPQNLSASRPQDRQFILSSKKLLLSDSGFYLCAWSVQGNTEAFFGQGTRLTVV.

The V call is TRBV14, the J call TRBJ1-4, with no clear D. The CDR3 spans 13 residues. The germline gives CDR1 SGHDN, CDR2 FVKESK. Between the trimmed V and J ends, which lost 4 bases and 5 bases, there was a span of 8 bases. CDR3 in amino acids: CASSRGMNEKLFF. The CDR3 DNA reads TGTGCCAGCAGCCGCGGAATGAATGAAAAACTGTTTTTT.